A single sample is the source of the 3 T cell receptor beta chains below, sequenced in a study of T-cell memory formation after mild COVID-19. MiXCR, applied by TCRdb to the 5' RACE reads, yields one record per CDR3 protein. The sample holds a few hundred thousand distinct CDR3 sequences; 16% are singletons and the top ten take about a fifth. The source material was PBMCs or a T cell subset sorted from them (not recorded which). The origin of the receptors is a man in his late teens or twenties who had mild COVID-19 (a few samples of this study predate the infection). Cell type and time point are not known.

This rearrangement joins TRBV10-3 to TRBJ2-3; 8 positions match TRBD1. V shed 0 bases and J 2 bases; nucleotides not matched to a gene: 4. Germline CDR1 reads ENHRY; CDR2 reads SYGVKD. The CDR3 totals 16 residues. The CDR3 loop is CAISESTGALTDTQYF. CDR3 nucleotides: TGTGCCATCAGTGAGTCGACAGGGGCCCTCACAGATACGCAGTATTTT.

The V call is TRBV5-1, the J call TRBJ1-1; unclear D gene. Trimming removed 0 bases at V and 7 bases at J, with 16 bases between. Looked up from germline, CDR1 is SGHRS and CDR2 is YFSETQ. This CDR3 comprises 15 residues. CDR3 DNA sequence: TGCGCCAGCAGCTTGGGCGAGGGCCTAGGCGGTGAAGCTTTCTTT. It encodes CASSLGEGLGGEAFF.

This clonotype has more than one count but fewer than ten. The gene calls are TRBV28 and TRBJ1-2; 12 nucleotides line up with TRBD1. CDR1 is MDHEN, CDR2 SYDVKM, per germline. CDR3 size: 14 residues. CDR3 loop: CALGQGAIGYGYTF. The CDR3 DNA reads as TGTGCTCTGGGACAGGGGGCGATAGGTTATGGCTACACCTTC.